The rows below give T cell receptor beta chains drawn from one sample of a study of blood T cell repertoires in COVID-19. The table came from immunoSEQ multiplex PCR; TCRdb's copy has only in-frame clones and leaves some out. The sample yields about 120,000 clones, 79% seen once. The sequenced sample consisted of peripheral blood. The receptors were sampled from a man between 35 and 55 years old with active or convalescent COVID-19. CDR3s include the opening cysteine and the closing phenylalanine or tryptophan. The D gene is left open where the match is weak. The listing skips clone size in some rows; elsewhere it reads once, few, many or a size class.

v_call	clone_size	cdr3_length	j_call	d_call	cdr3_aa	cdr3_nt
TRBV9	few	15	TRBJ1-2	-	CASSVDGTYNYGYTF	TGTGCCAGCAGCGTCGACGGGACTTACAACTATGGCTACACCTTC
TRBV18	-	14	TRBJ1-5	-	CASSQVESNQPQHF	TGTGCCAGCTCCCAGGTAGAGAGCAATCAGCCCCAGCATTTT
TRBV5-1	-	16	TRBJ1-2	TRBD1	CASSPAGTGRRNGYTF	TGCGCCAGCAGCCCGGCCGGGACAGGGAGGCGGAATGGCTACACCTTC
TRBV6-4	-	11	TRBJ1-1	-	CASSDGQEAFF	TGTGCCAGCAGTGACGGCCAAGAAGCTTTCTTT
TRBV7-3	-	14	TRBJ2-3	TRBD1	CASSSGQGADTQYF	TGTGCCAGCAGCTCCGGACAGGGCGCAGATACGCAGTATTTT
TRBV28	-	13	TRBJ1-2	TRBD1	CASSWDRRYGYTF	TGTGCCAGCAGTTGGGACAGGCGGTATGGCTACACCTTC
TRBV18	-	14	TRBJ2-4	-	CASSTTPQEGIQYF	TGTGCCAGCTCAACAACCCCTCAGGAAGGCATTCAGTACTTC
TRBV18	-	17	TRBJ1-2	TRBD1	CASSGSGTGGNTYGYTF	TGTGCCAGCTCAGGATCCGGGACAGGGGGCAATACCTATGGCTACACCTTC
TRBV9	-	14	TRBJ2-1	-	CASSETNTYNEQFF	TGTGCCAGCAGCGAGACAAATACCTACAATGAGCAGTTCTTC
TRBV19	-	15	TRBJ2-1	TRBD2	CASSIDLAVYNEQFF	TGTGCCAGTAGTATCGATCTAGCGGTCTACAATGAGCAGTTCTTC
TRBV19	-	13	TRBJ2-5	-	CASKRNSQETQYF	TGTGCCAGTAAGAGAAACAGCCAAGAGACCCAGTACTTC
TRBV7-3	-	16	TRBJ2-1	TRBD2	CASSLEGAGGRNEQFF	TGTGCCAGCAGCTTAGAGGGCGCGGGAGGAAGGAATGAGCAGTTCTTC
TRBV20-1	-	11	TRBJ2-7	-	CSAHGTHEQYF	TGCAGTGCTCACGGGACTCACGAGCAGTACTTC
TRBV20-1	-	14	TRBJ2-1	-	CSASRGPSYNEQFF	TGCAGTGCTAGTAGGGGCCCCTCCTACAATGAGCAGTTCTTC
TRBV2	-	15	TRBJ2-2	TRBD1	CASRADRGYTGELFF	TGTGCCAGCAGGGCGGACAGGGGATACACCGGGGAGCTGTTTTTT
TRBV29-1	-	15	TRBJ2-1	TRBD2	CSVEGTSGRPNEQFF	TGCAGCGTTGAGGGGACTAGCGGGAGGCCCAATGAGCAGTTCTTC
TRBV7-2	-	17	TRBJ2-3	-	CASSLEDYPPGRDTQYF	TGTGCCAGCAGCTTAGAGGACTACCCTCCCGGCAGGGATACGCAGTATTTT
TRBV10-3	-	14	TRBJ1-2	TRBD1	CAISRTGTNYGYTF	TGTGCCATCAGCCGGACAGGGACTAACTATGGCTACACCTTC
TRBV4-1	-	15	TRBJ2-7	TRBD2	CASSTVAGRIDEQYF	TGCGCCAGCAGCACGGTAGCGGGAAGAATCGACGAGCAGTACTTC
TRBV5-1	-	16	TRBJ2-7	TRBD1	CASSLAPGQGAYEQYF	TGCGCCAGCAGCTTGGCCCCGGGACAGGGGGCTTACGAGCAGTACTTC
TRBV4-2	-	16	TRBJ2-4	TRBD2	CASSQGRVAGGNIQYF	TGTGCCAGCAGCCAGGGGCGGGTAGCGGGAGGGAACATTCAGTACTTC
TRBV27	-	13	TRBJ1-1	-	CASSLYGEAEAFF	TGTGCCAGCAGTTTATACGGGGAAGCTGAAGCTTTCTTT
TRBV2	-	13	TRBJ1-6	TRBD1	CARGQGARSPLHF	TGTGCCAGAGGACAGGGGGCACGGTCACCCCTCCACTTT
TRBV6-2/TRBV6-3	-	12	TRBJ2-7	-	CASSYSRDEQYF	TGTGCCAGCAGTTACTCGAGGGACGAGCAGTACTTC
TRBV20-1	once	11	TRBJ2-1	-	CSATSYNEQFF	TGCAGTGCTACTTCCTACAATGAGCAGTTCTTC
TRBV14	once	16	TRBJ2-5	TRBD1	CASSRLSGTGYETQYF	TGTGCCAGCAGCCGTCTCTCCGGGACAGGGTACGAGACCCAGTACTTC
TRBV28	-	14	TRBJ1-2	-	CASSNPGLLGGYTF	TGTGCCAGCTCCAATCCGGGACTCTTAGGAGGATACACCTTC
TRBV2	few	15	TRBJ2-7	TRBD1	CASSDSQGDSYEQYF	TGTGCCAGCAGTGATAGTCAGGGGGACTCCTACGAGCAGTACTTC
TRBV5-4	once	13	TRBJ2-5	TRBD2	CASRAGGRETQYF	TGTGCCAGCAGAGCGGGAGGAAGAGAGACCCAGTACTTC
TRBV29-1	-	17	TRBJ2-1	TRBD2	CSVWTPGLAGAYNEQFF	TGCAGCGTTTGGACACCCGGACTAGCGGGGGCCTACAATGAGCAGTTCTTC
TRBV4-2	-	14	TRBJ2-5	TRBD2	CASSQTSGSQTQYF	TGTGCCAGCAGCCAGACTAGCGGGAGTCAGACCCAGTACTTC
TRBV7-2	-	17	TRBJ2-5	-	CASSLVRYRAGAETQYF	TGTGCCAGCAGCTTGGTCCGCTATAGGGCGGGGGCAGAGACCCAGTACTTC
TRBV28	-	13	TRBJ2-7	-	CASTTGGVREQYF	TGTGCCAGCACCACCGGGGGAGTTCGCGAGCAGTACTTC
TRBV11-3	-	14	TRBJ1-1	-	CASSLQGVNTEAFF	TGTGCCAGCAGCTTACAAGGGGTGAACACTGAAGCTTTCTTT
TRBV15	-	9	TRBJ2-7	-	CALSGEQYF	TGTGCTCTATCTGGCGAGCAGTACTTC
TRBV7-9	-	15	TRBJ2-1	-	CASGNSGSSYNEQFF	TGTGCCAGCGGCAATAGCGGTAGCTCCTACAATGAGCAGTTCTTC
TRBV28	-	14	TRBJ1-1	-	CASSPDRKNTEAFF	TGTGCCAGCAGCCCCGACAGGAAGAACACTGAAGCTTTCTTT
TRBV5-1	-	17	TRBJ1-3	TRBD1	CASSNKAGTGGGNTIYF	TGCGCCAGCAGCAATAAAGCCGGGACAGGGGGAGGAAACACCATATATTTT
TRBV6-5	-	14	TRBJ1-1	-	CASSLQGSGTEAFF	TGTGCCAGCAGTCTTCAGGGTAGCGGCACTGAAGCTTTCTTT
TRBV5-6	-	14	TRBJ2-7	TRBD1	CASSLGQGDYEQYF	TGTGCCAGCAGCCTCGGACAGGGGGATTACGAGCAGTACTTC
TRBV6-6	-	15	TRBJ1-5	TRBD1	CASSAGTDSNQPQHF	TGTGCCAGCAGTGCCGGGACAGATAGCAATCAGCCCCAGCATTTT
TRBV6-5	-	15	TRBJ2-3	TRBD2	CASSYRGRNTDTQYF	TGTGCCAGCAGTTATCGCGGGAGGAACACAGATACGCAGTATTTT
TRBV10-3	-	13	TRBJ1-2	TRBD1	CAITGQGANGYTF	TGTGCCATCACCGGACAGGGGGCTAATGGCTACACCTTC
TRBV7-2	-	13	TRBJ2-7	-	CASSLSPGDEQYF	TGTGCCAGCAGCTTATCACCAGGGGACGAGCAGTACTTC
TRBV5-5	once	15	TRBJ2-2	TRBD2	CASSQGLADTGELFF	TGTGCCAGCAGCCAGGGACTAGCGGACACGGGGGAGCTGTTTTTT
TRBV12-5	-	14	TRBJ2-1	TRBD1	CASGLPGQIHEQFF	TGTGCTAGTGGTTTACCGGGACAGATACATGAGCAGTTCTTC
TRBV11-2	-	13	TRBJ2-3	-	CASSFLLGDTQYF	TGTGCCAGCAGCTTTCTACTAGGAGATACGCAGTATTTT
TRBV19	-	16	TRBJ1-2	TRBD1	CASSMKPGTGTYGYTF	TGTGCCAGTAGTATGAAACCCGGGACAGGGACCTATGGCTACACCTTC
TRBV6-5	once	15	TRBJ1-5	TRBD1	CASSLTGDSNQPQHF	TGTGCCAGCAGTCTAACAGGGGATAGCAATCAGCCCCAGCATTTT
TRBV28	-	12	TRBJ1-2	-	CASSAGPYGYTF	TGTGCCAGCTCGGCAGGGCCCTATGGCTACACCTTC
TRBV5-8	-	15	TRBJ2-3	-	CASSSIAGPPDTQYF	TGTGCCAGCAGCTCCATTGCAGGGCCCCCAGATACGCAGTATTTT
TRBV9	-	15	TRBJ2-4	TRBD2	CASSVNSGGANIQYF	TGTGCCAGCAGCGTTAATAGCGGGGGGGCGAACATTCAGTACTTC
TRBV30	few	13	TRBJ2-1	TRBD2	CAWSRGTSGGQFF	TGTGCCTGGAGTCGGGGCACTAGCGGGGGGCAGTTCTTC
TRBV9	once	15	TRBJ1-4	-	CASSVTGATNEKLFF	TGTGCCAGCAGCGTTACGGGTGCAACTAATGAAAAACTGTTTTTT
TRBV12-3/TRBV12-4	-	13	TRBJ1-5	-	CASSLAMNQPQHF	TGTGCCAGCAGTTTAGCTATGAATCAGCCCCAGCATTTT